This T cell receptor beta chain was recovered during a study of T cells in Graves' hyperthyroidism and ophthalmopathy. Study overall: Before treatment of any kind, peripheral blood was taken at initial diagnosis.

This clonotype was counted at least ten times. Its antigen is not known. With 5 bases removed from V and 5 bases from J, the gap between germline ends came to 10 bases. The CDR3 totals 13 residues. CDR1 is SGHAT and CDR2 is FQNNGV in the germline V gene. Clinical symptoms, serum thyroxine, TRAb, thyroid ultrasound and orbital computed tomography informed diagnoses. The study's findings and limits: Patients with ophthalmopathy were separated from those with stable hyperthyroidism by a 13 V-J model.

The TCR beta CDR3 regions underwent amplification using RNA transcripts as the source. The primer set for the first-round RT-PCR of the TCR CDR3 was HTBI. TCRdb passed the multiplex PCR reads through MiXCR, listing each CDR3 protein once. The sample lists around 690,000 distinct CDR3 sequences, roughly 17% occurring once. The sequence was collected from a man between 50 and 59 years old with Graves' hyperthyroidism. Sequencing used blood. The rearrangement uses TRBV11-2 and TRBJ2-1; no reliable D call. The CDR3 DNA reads TGTGCCAGCAGCCTTCCCAAAAACAATGAGCAGTTCTTC. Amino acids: CASSLPKNNEQFF.